Below are 22 T cell receptor beta chains sequenced from a single sample in a study of technical replicates of blood from four donors. The table came from immunoSEQ multiplex PCR; TCRdb's copy has only in-frame clones and leaves some out. The sample holds roughly 11,000 clones, 90% to 95% seen once. The sequenced material came from PBMCs. Every receptor here comes from a human donor in good health.

The gene calls are TRBV15 and TRBJ2-7; no clear D gene. The germline V gene encodes CDR1 LNHNV and CDR2 YYDKDF (reference sequence). This CDR3 has 17 amino acids. V lost 2 bases to trimming and J lost 6 bases, with 23 bases between them. The CDR3 DNA is TGTGCCACCAGCAGATCCCATATTGGGCACCTACCGAGCGAGCAGTACTTC. Translation gives CATSRSHIGHLPSEQYF.

This chain connects TRBV7-9 to TRBJ1-1; weak D call: TRBD1 (6 bases). This CDR3 contains 12 residues. Germline V gives CDR1 SEHNR, CDR2 FQNEAQ (reference sequence). Trimming cost V 1 base and J 8 bases, with 8 bases left between them. The CDR3, as DNA: TGTGCCAGCAGCTTAGAGGGGGGGGAAGCTTTCTTT. Amino acids: CASSLEGGEAFF.

The chain uses TRBV6-5 and TRBJ1-1; TRBD1 matches 8 bases. CDR1 MNHEY and CDR2 SVGAGI come from the germline V gene. The CDR3 length is 13 residues. J was trimmed by 1 base and V by 8 bases; bases with no gene match: 3. The CDR3 nucleotides read TGTGCCAGCGTAGGACAGGGGAACACTGAAGCTTTCTTT. Protein product: CASVGQGNTEAFF.

The chain joins TRBV5-1 to TRBJ1-1, with D possibly being TRBD1 (6 bases). Per the germline V gene, CDR1 is SGHRS and CDR2 is YFSETQ. This CDR3 comprises 13 residues. The germline V and J ends were trimmed by 0 bases and 10 bases, with 13 bases remaining between them. CDR3 sequence (DNA): TGCGCCAGCAGCTTGGGGGACACCGGGGTAGCTTTCTTT. This gives the protein CASSLGDTGVAFF.

This clone was found once. V and J are TRBV18 and TRBJ2-1; TRBD1 aligns across 8 bases. CDR1 and CDR2 (germline): KGHSH, LQKENI. The CDR3 has 15 residues. V lost 3 bases to trimming and J lost 6 bases; unmatched junction nucleotides: 7. The CDR3 nucleotides read TGTGCCAGCTCACCCCGGACAGGGTCTAGCAATGAGCAGTTCTTC. Translation gives CASSPRTGSSNEQFF.

In its sample, this clone was seen once. The CDR3 DNA is TGTGCCAGCAGCTTAAGTGACACTCACAACCAAGAGACCCAGTACTTC. It encodes CASSLSDTHNQETQYF. The chain carries TRBV7-9 and TRBJ2-5; D remains ambiguous. V was clipped by 2 bases and J by 0 bases, with 13 bases between them. The germline CDR1 and CDR2 sequences are SEHNR and FQNEAQ (reference sequence). The CDR3 totals 16 residues.

CDR3 in amino acids: CASRPGQGSQPQHF. The CDR3 coding sequence is TGTGCCAGCAGGCCCGGACAGGGCAGTCAGCCCCAGCATTTT. The V gene is TRBV27, the J gene TRBJ1-5; 8 positions match TRBD1. The germline V gene encodes CDR1 MNHEY and CDR2 SMNVEV (reference sequence). The CDR3 is 14 residues long. Unmatched junction bases numbered 7, after V lost 6 bases and J lost 6 bases.

V gene TRBV5-1 combines with J gene TRBJ2-5, with 7 bases lining up with TRBD1. Germline assignment: CDR1 SGHRS and CDR2 YFSETQ. J lost 4 bases, V lost 0 bases, and 9 bases had no gene match. CDR3 size: 16 residues. The CDR3: CASSLAAGTALETQYF. The CDR3, as DNA: TGCGCCAGCAGCTTGGCCGCCGGGACAGCTCTAGAGACCCAGTACTTC.

V usage is TRBV27 and J usage is TRBJ1-5; D uncertain. V was shortened by 3 bases and J by 2 bases, with 20 bases between the two germline ends. The CDR3 is 18 residues long. Germline V gene lookup returns CDR1 MNHEY and CDR2 SMNVEV (reference sequence). CDR3 in DNA: TGTGCCAGCAGTTTTCCCATTGCCCCGGGTGGTGGCAATCAGCCCCAGCATTTT. This encodes CASSFPIAPGGGNQPQHF.

The chain recombines TRBV28 with TRBJ2-5; TRBD2 matches 8 bases. From germline, CDR1 is MDHEN and CDR2 SYDVKM. This CDR3 region has 13 residues. Trimming took 5 bases from V and 7 from J; bases not matched to a gene: 6. The CDR3 nucleotides are TGTGCCAGCAGTAGCGGGGGCGTCAGGACCCAGTACTTC. It specifies CASSSGGVRTQYF.

The chain has TRBV19 and TRBJ1-5; 7 bases line up with TRBD1. Germline assignment: CDR1 LNHDA and CDR2 SQIVND (reference sequence). The CDR3 has 15 amino acids. Unmatched junction bases numbered 14, after V lost 6 bases and J lost 9 bases. The CDR3 loop is CASRGDSALGGPQHF. The CDR3 DNA sequence: TGTGCCAGTAGAGGGGACAGCGCCTTGGGGGGGCCCCAGCATTTT.

The chain couples TRBV27 to TRBJ2-4, with 9 bases lining up with TRBD2. Trimming removed 5 bases from V and 2 bases from J; junction bases left unmatched: 4. The CDR3 runs to 15 residues. Germline CDR1 is MNHEY and CDR2 is SMNVEV (reference sequence). Here the CDR3 reads CASSRREGPKNIQYF. Written as DNA, the CDR3 is TGTGCCAGCAGTAGGCGGGAGGGTCCCAAAAACATTCAGTACTTC.

V and J are TRBV2 and TRBJ2-7; D call uncertain. Per germline, CDR1 SNHLY and CDR2 FYNNEI. V was shortened by 2 bases and J by 5 bases, with 13 bases between the two germline ends. This CDR3 comprises 14 residues. The CDR3 DNA is TGTGCCAGCAGTGAATGGGCCAGTCGACACGAGCAGTACTTC. It yields the protein CASSEWASRHEQYF.

The rearrangement links TRBV6-5 to TRBJ2-2; 8 bases map to TRBD2. V lost 7 bases and J lost 4; bases outside the gene matches: 8. CDR3 length: 15 amino acids. The V gene's germline CDR1 is MNHEY and CDR2 SVGAGI. The CDR3 nucleotides are TGTGCCAGCAATCGTCTAGCGGGTCTCACCGGGGAGCTGTTTTTT. It encodes CASNRLAGLTGELFF.

Written as DNA, the CDR3 is TGCGCCAGCAGCTTGACAGGGGATTCCTATCAGCCCCAGCATTTT. Translating gives CASSLTGDSYQPQHF. V is TRBV5-1 and J is TRBJ1-5; TRBD1 matches at 7 bases. Germline V gives CDR1 SGHRS, CDR2 YFSETQ. V lost 1 base and J lost 5; bases outside the gene matches: 6. The CDR3 runs to 15 residues.

The CDR3 region has the DNA TGTGCCAGCCGGGGACAGGGGCTTCCGAACACTGAAGCTTTCTTT. Amino acid sequence: CASRGQGLPNTEAFF. The chain links TRBV6-5 to TRBJ1-1, with 10 bases that match TRBD1. This CDR3 contains 15 residues. Germline assignment: CDR1 MNHEY and CDR2 SVGAGI. V dropped 8 bases and J dropped 1; count of bases not matched to a gene: 7.

This chain connects TRBV27 to TRBJ1-3; tentatively, D is TRBD1 (5 bases). The V gene lost 8 bases and the J gene lost 2 bases, with 16 bases spanning the gap. The CDR3 extends over 15 amino acids. The germline V gene has CDR1 MNHEY and CDR2 SMNVEV (reference sequence). The CDR3: CASSRSWGAGNTIYF. The CDR3 nucleotides are TGTGCCAGCTCCCGGTCCTGGGGGGCTGGAAACACCATATATTTT.

The chain has TRBV27 and TRBJ1-1; 7 bases match TRBD1. The CDR3 runs 13 residues. V lost 5 bases, J lost 7 bases, and 7 bases stayed unmatched. CDR1 is MNHEY, CDR2 SMNVEV, per germline (reference sequence). The CDR3 sequence is CASSTRTGLEAFF. DNA for the CDR3: TGTGCCAGCAGTACCCGGACAGGCCTTGAAGCTTTCTTT.

The chain uses TRBV5-6 and TRBJ2-3; D call uncertain. V was clipped by 4 bases and J by 6 bases, with 12 bases between them. Per the germline V gene, CDR1 is SGHDT and CDR2 is YYEEEE. The CDR3 runs 13 residues. CDR3 protein: CASSPFPEDTQYF. The CDR3 coding sequence is TGTGCCAGCAGCCCCTTCCCCGAGGATACGCAGTATTTT.

The chain links TRBV4-1 to TRBJ2-5, with 7 nucleotides matching TRBD2. The trim removed 0 bases at V and 5 bases at J, leaving 9 bases unmatched. The germline V gene has CDR1 MGHRA and CDR2 YSYEKL. This CDR3 comprises 16 residues. The CDR3 DNA reads TGCGCCAGCAGCCAAGACGGCGCGGGAGCGGGGGAGACCCAGTACTTC. Translation: CASSQDGAGAGETQYF.

The chain uses TRBV5-4 and TRBJ1-4; the D gene is possibly TRBD1 (6 bases). Germline CDR1 is SGHNT and CDR2 is YYREEE (reference sequence). The V end was cut by 1 base, the J end by 8 bases, with 12 bases between. The CDR3 covers 14 residues. The CDR3 is CASSLTGIGEKLFF. CDR3 coding DNA: TGTGCCAGCAGCTTGACAGGGATAGGAGAAAAACTGTTTTTT. Full variable domain (rest looked up from reference TRBV5-4 and TRBJ1-4): ETGVTQSPTHLIKTRGQQVTLRCSSQSGHNTVSWYQQALGQGPQFIFQYYREEENGRGNFPPRFSGLQFPNYSSELNVNALELDDSALYLCASSLTGIGEKLFFGSGTQLSVL.

V is TRBV7-9 and J is TRBJ1-5, with D maybe TRBD1 (6 bases). Trimming took off 3 bases at V and 3 bases at J, with 9 bases between the two ends. Germline CDR1 SEHNR, CDR2 FQNEAQ (reference sequence). The length of the CDR3 is 14 residues. Here the CDR3 reads CASSFRDNNQPQHF. For the CDR3, the DNA is TGTGCCAGCAGCTTCCGGGACAACAATCAGCCCCAGCATTTT.